These 15 T cell receptor beta chains were sequenced from one sample in a study of cytomegalovirus exposure and HLA in healthy donors. A multiplex PCR was run with 60 Vbeta primers and 13 Jbeta primers. Repertoires were generated with immunoSEQ multiplex PCR, while TCRdb's copy carries only in-frame clones and drops some. This table has about 89,000 clones, approximately 9% appearing once. Specimen: PBMCs. The source of these receptors is a man between 50 and 59 years old in good health and CMV-seropositive.

This sequence joins TRBV27 and TRBJ2-7, with D possibly TRBD2 on 6 matching bases. Trimming stripped 3 bases from V and 2 bases from J, with 11 bases between. In germline, CDR1 is MNHEY, CDR2 SMNVEV (reference sequence). This CDR3 has 14 residues. The CDR3 DNA is TGTGCCAGCAGTTTGGCGGGGACCCCCTACGAGCAGTACTTC. Translation gives CASSLAGTPYEQYF.

V gene TRBV5-4 combines with J gene TRBJ1-1; 9 bases are a match to TRBD1. V was pared by 5 bases and J by 2 bases, with 10 bases of the junction left unmatched. CDR1 is SGHNT, CDR2 YYREEE, per germline (reference sequence). The CDR3 is made up of 16 amino acids. For the CDR3, the DNA is TGTGCCAGCAGGGCCCGCCCGGGACAGGGAAACACTGAAGCTTTCTTT. Its translation: CASRARPGQGNTEAFF.

The table lists this clone with a few counts. V is TRBV6-5 and J is TRBJ1-2; D gene ambiguous. The germline V gene has CDR1 MNHEY and CDR2 SVGAGI. CDR3 length equals 16 residues. The V end lost 2 bases, the J end lost 8 bases, and 21 bases lay between the germline ends. In DNA, the CDR3 is TGTGCCAGCAGTTACACGCTATCGGCGGGGATGAAAGGCTACACCTTC. Amino acid sequence: CASSYTLSAGMKGYTF.

This clone was detected a few times. The chain recombines TRBV11-2 with TRBJ1-1; 12 bases line up with TRBD1. The V gene end was trimmed by 6 bases and the J gene end by 5 bases; junction bases not matched to a gene: 7. Germline assignment: CDR1 SGHAT and CDR2 FQNNGV. The length of the CDR3 is 15 residues. CDR3 sequence reads: CASRLWGQGATEAFF. CDR3 in DNA: TGTGCCAGCAGACTGTGGGGACAGGGGGCAACTGAAGCTTTCTTT. Combining the CDR3 with reference TRBV11-2 and TRBJ1-1 gives the whole variable domain EAGVAQSPRYKIIEKRQSVAFWCNPISGHATLYWYQQILGQGPKLLIQFQNNGVVDDSQLPKDRFSAERLKGVDSTLKIQPAKLEDSAVYLCASRLWGQGATEAFFGQGTRLTVV.

The genes are TRBV28 and TRBJ2-7; the match to TRBD2 covers 10 bases. The CDR3 has 15 residues. Looked up from germline, CDR1 is MDHEN and CDR2 is SYDVKM. J was trimmed by 2 bases and V by 6 bases; bases with no gene match: 7. The CDR3 nucleotides are TGTGCCAGCAGCCTTATCCTAGCGGGGGCCTACGAGCAGTACTTC. Encoded protein: CASSLILAGAYEQYF.

The sample holds a few counts of this clone. The rearrangement links TRBV27 to TRBJ2-7, with 8 bases matching TRBD1. CDR3 length: 14 amino acids. The V and J ends lost 0 bases and 6 bases, in that order; junction bases with no gene match: 4. In germline, CDR1 is MNHEY, CDR2 SMNVEV (reference sequence). The CDR3 reads CASSLSQGAAEQYF. The DNA for the CDR3 is TGTGCCAGCAGTTTATCGCAGGGGGCCGCCGAGCAGTACTTC.

This clone has more than one count but fewer than ten. J is TRBJ1-2 and V is TRBV28, with D maybe TRBD1 (6 bases). Germline CDR1 and CDR2: MDHEN and SYDVKM. The CDR3 runs to 14 residues. V was pared by 6 bases and J by 0 bases, with 11 bases between. The CDR3 nucleotides read TGTGCCAGCAGCCCAGGGGCGGCTAACTATGGCTACACCTTC. Protein sequence: CASSPGAANYGYTF.

Many counts were recorded for this clone. CDR3 bases: TGTGCCAGCAGCCCTGGACTAGCGGGATACACCGGGGAGCTGTTTTTT. The encoded protein is CASSPGLAGYTGELFF. The chain links TRBV7-9 to TRBJ2-2; 12 bases align to TRBD2. Unmatched junction bases numbered 4, after V lost 5 bases and J lost 3 bases. CDR3 length: 16 residues. In germline, CDR1 is SEHNR, CDR2 FQNEAQ (reference sequence).

This clone was observed a few times. The gene calls are TRBV28 and TRBJ1-2; TRBD1 aligns across 9 bases. Germline CDR1 is MDHEN and CDR2 is SYDVKM. The J segment lost 3 bases and the V segment lost 3 bases, leaving 5 bases of the junction unmatched. The CDR3 is made up of 15 amino acids. This CDR3 is CASSFRDRGDYGYTF. CDR3 sequence (DNA): TGTGCCAGCAGTTTCCGCGACAGGGGGGACTATGGCTACACCTTC.

V gene TRBV2 combines with J gene TRBJ1-1; D remains unclear. CDR1 SNHLY and CDR2 FYNNEI come from the germline V gene. With 7 bases removed from V and 0 bases from J, the gap between germline ends came to 12 bases. The CDR3 length is 14 residues. In nucleotides, the CDR3 is TGTGCCAGCATCAGATCCAGTATGAACACTGAAGCTTTCTTT. It codes for CASIRSSMNTEAFF.

This clone was recorded a few times. The genes are TRBV10-3 and TRBJ2-6; D not certain. The CDR3 length is 19 residues. Germline loops: CDR1 ENHRY, CDR2 SYGVKD. V lost 7 bases, J lost 0 bases, and 22 bases lay in between. CDR3 DNA sequence: TGTGCCATCACCCAAGCCGGAAACAGACGCATCTCTGGGGCCAACGTCCTGACTTTC. It encodes CAITQAGNRRISGANVLTF.

CDR3 in amino acids: CASSLAGESSYEQYF. The CDR3 DNA follows: TGTGCCAGCAGCTTAGCAGGAGAAAGCTCCTACGAGCAGTACTTC. The chain uses TRBV7-6 and TRBJ2-7, with D uncertain. The germline CDR1 and CDR2 sequences are SGHVS and FNYEAQ. Between the trimmed V and J ends, which lost 0 bases and 0 bases, there was a span of 9 bases. The CDR3 runs 15 residues. Looking up the rest from reference TRBV7-6 and TRBJ2-7 gives the full variable domain: GAGVSQSPRYKVTKRGQDVALRCDPISGHVSLYWYRQALGQGPEFLTYFNYEAQQDKSGLPNDRFSAERPEGSISTLTIQRTEQRDSAMYRCASSLAGESSYEQYFGPGTRLTVT.

In this sample, this clone turned up a few times. The CDR3 sequence: CATSRAVNTEAFF. The CDR3 DNA reads as TGTGCCACCAGCAGGGCAGTGAACACTGAAGCTTTCTTT. The gene calls are TRBV15 and TRBJ1-1; no firm D call. The CDR3 runs to 13 residues. Germline lookup yields CDR1 LNHNV and CDR2 YYDKDF (reference sequence). V lost 3 bases to trimming and J lost 0 bases, with 5 bases between them.

V gene TRBV5-5 combines with J gene TRBJ2-7; 13 nucleotides agree with TRBD2. CDR3 size: 15 residues. Trimming removed 4 bases from V and 4 bases from J; junction bases left unmatched: 5. Germline V gene data show CDR1 as SGHKS and CDR2 as YYEKEE (reference sequence). The CDR3 loop is CASSEGLAGLYEQYF. DNA for the CDR3: TGTGCCAGCAGCGAGGGACTAGCGGGATTGTACGAGCAGTACTTC.

This clone was detected only a few times. V gene TRBV19 combines with J gene TRBJ2-5; TRBD2 agrees at 9 bases. The V gene end was trimmed by 4 bases and the J gene end by 4 bases; junction bases not matched to a gene: 10. Per the germline V gene, CDR1 is LNHDA and CDR2 is SQIVND (reference sequence). CDR3 size: 16 residues. This chain's CDR3 is CASSSIAGDFGETQYF. In DNA, the CDR3 is TGTGCCAGTAGTAGCATAGCGGGAGATTTTGGAGAGACCCAGTACTTC.